The TCR beta chain under discussion was sequenced for a study of blood T cell repertoires in COVID-19. For the study at large: COVID-19 samples collected from the United States, Italy and Spain covered acute and convalescent phases. In each case, the material was cDNA or gDNA derived from T cells, B-cell-depleted T cells, or PBMCs.

As handled by the study authors: Nucleated cell counts were estimated from reference gene primer amplification. The data were produced by immunoSEQ multiplex PCR, yet TCRdb's version contains in-frame clones alone and is incomplete. Clone size and the V and J calls come from that table; the DNA yielded D and trimming. Found here are about 200,000 clones, 70% to 90% of them singletons; the top ten hold roughly a sixth. The length of the CDR3 is 12 residues. With 10 bases clipped from V and 4 bases from J, the junction kept 5 bases outside the gene matches. Germline V gives CDR1 LNHDA, CDR2 SQIVND (reference sequence).

Sequenced material: peripheral blood. The chain employs TRBV19 and TRBJ1-2, with TRBD1 identical over 8 bases. The clonotype originates from a man aged 45-65 years with COVID-19, enrolled during active disease. CDR3 in DNA: TGTGCCACCTCTGGACAGGGCTATGGCTACACCTTC. Its translation: CATSGQGYGYTF.